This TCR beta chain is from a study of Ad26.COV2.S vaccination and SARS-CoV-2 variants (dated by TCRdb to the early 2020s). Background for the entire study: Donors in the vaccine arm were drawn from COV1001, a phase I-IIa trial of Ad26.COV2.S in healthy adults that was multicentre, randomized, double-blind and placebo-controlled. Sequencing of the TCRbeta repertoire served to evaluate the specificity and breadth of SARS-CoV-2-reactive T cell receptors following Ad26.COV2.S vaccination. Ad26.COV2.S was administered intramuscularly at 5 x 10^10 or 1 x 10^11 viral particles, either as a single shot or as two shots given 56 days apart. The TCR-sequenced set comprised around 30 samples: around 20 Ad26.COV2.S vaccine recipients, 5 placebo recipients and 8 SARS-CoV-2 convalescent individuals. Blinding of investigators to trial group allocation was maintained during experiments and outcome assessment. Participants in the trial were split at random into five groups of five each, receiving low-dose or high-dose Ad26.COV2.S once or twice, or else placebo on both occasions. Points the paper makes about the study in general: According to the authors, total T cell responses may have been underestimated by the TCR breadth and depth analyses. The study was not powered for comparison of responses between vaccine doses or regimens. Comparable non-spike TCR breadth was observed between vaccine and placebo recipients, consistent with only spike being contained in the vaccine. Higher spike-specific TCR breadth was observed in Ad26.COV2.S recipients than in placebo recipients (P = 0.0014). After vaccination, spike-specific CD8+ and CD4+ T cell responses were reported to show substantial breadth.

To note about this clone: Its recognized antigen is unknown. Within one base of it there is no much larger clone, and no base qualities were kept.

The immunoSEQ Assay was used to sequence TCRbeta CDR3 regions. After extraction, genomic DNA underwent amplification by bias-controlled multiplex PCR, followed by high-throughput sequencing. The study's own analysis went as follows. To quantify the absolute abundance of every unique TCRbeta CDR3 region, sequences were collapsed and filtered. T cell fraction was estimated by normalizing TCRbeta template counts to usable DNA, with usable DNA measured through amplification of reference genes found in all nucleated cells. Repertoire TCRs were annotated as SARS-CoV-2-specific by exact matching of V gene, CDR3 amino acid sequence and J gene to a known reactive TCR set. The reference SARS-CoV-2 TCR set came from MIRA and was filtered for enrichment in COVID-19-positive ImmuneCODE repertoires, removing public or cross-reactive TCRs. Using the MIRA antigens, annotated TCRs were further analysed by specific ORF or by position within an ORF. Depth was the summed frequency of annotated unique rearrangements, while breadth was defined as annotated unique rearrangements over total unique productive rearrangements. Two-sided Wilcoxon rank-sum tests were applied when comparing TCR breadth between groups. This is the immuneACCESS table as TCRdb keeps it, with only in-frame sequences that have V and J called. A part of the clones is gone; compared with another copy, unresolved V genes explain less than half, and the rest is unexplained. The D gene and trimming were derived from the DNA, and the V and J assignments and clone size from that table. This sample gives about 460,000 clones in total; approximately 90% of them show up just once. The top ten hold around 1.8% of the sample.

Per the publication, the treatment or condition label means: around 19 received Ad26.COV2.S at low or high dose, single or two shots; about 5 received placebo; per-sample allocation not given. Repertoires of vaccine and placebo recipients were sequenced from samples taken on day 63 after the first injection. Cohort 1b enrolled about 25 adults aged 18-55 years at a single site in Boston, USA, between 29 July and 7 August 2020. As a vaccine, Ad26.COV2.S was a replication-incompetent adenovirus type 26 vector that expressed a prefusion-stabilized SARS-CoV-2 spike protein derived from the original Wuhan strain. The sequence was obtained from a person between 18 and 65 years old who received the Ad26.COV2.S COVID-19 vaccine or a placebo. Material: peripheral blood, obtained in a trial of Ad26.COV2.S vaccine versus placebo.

In nucleotides, the sequence is TGTGCCAGCAGCCGACAAACGGGAGCCCCGTACTTC. It encodes CASSRQTGAPYF. This sequence uses TRBV14 and TRBJ2-7; the D region possibly corresponds to TRBD2 (6 bases align). V is cut by 4 bases and J by 12 bases, and the space between the germline ends is 16 bases. From a lookup of the germline V gene, CDR1 and CDR2 are SGHDN and FVKESK. The CDR3, from cysteine to phenylalanine, totals 12 residues. Kept here is only the CDR3 DNA, which spans 36 bases and is read in frame from base 1.